The 26 T cell receptor beta chains in this list originate from one sample, sequenced in a study of blood T cell repertoires in COVID-19. TCRdb keeps only in-frame clones here, not all; method: immunoSEQ multiplex PCR. The repertoire has 110,000 to 150,000 clones, roughly 80% of them found once; the top ten carry 3.5% to 4%. Sequenced: peripheral blood. The receptors come from a man aged 65-85 years who had recovered from COVID-19.

V is TRBV29-1 and J is TRBJ1-1; a possible D gene is TRBD1 (6 bases). The germline V gene has CDR1 SQVTM and CDR2 ANQGSEA. V lost 3 bases to trimming and J lost 4 bases, with 18 bases between them. The CDR3 has 15 amino acids. The CDR3 nucleotides read TGCAGCGTTGACGGCTCCCCAGGCAGGGGCACTGAAGCTTTCTTT. This translates into CSVDGSPGRGTEAFF.

The sample holds a few counts of this clone. V and J are TRBV30 and TRBJ2-2, with TRBD2 as a possible D gene (5 bases). CDR3 length: 13 amino acids. The germline CDR1 and CDR2 sequences are GTSNPN and SVGIG (reference sequence). The V gene lost 0 bases and the J gene lost 4 bases, with 6 bases spanning the gap. DNA for the CDR3: TGTGCCTGGAGTGTCGGGGTCACCGGGGAGCTGTTTTTT. It specifies CAWSVGVTGELFF. The whole variable domain, filled in from reference TRBV30 and TRBJ2-2, reads SQTIHQWPATLVQPVGSPLSLECTVEGTSNPNLYWYRQAAGRGLQLLFYSVGIGQISSEVPQNLSASRPQDRQFILSSKKLLLSDSGFYLCAWSVGVTGELFFGEGSRLTVL.

DNA for the CDR3: TGCAGCGTTGCCTCCGACAGCGCCTACGAGCAGTACTTC. Its translation: CSVASDSAYEQYF. The chain combines TRBV29-1 with TRBJ2-7; tentative D call: TRBD1 (5 bases). This CDR3 region has 13 residues. CDR1 is SQVTM, CDR2 ANQGSEA, per germline. Deletions cut 4 bases from V and 2 bases from J, with 12 bases between.

This sequence joins TRBV9 and TRBJ2-2; 9 bases agree with TRBD2. The V and J ends lost 0 bases and 7 bases, in that order; junction bases with no gene match: 4. Per germline, CDR1 SGDLS and CDR2 YYNGEE. This CDR3 has 15 amino acids. The CDR3 spells CASSVVAGVYGELFF. DNA of the CDR3: TGTGCCAGCAGCGTAGTAGCGGGAGTTTACGGGGAGCTGTTTTTT.

The chain recombines TRBV7-9 with TRBJ1-1, with 9 positions matching TRBD1. This CDR3 spans 14 amino acids. Unmatched junction bases numbered 5, after V lost 5 bases and J lost 4 bases. Germline lookup yields CDR1 SEHNR and CDR2 FQNEAQ (reference sequence). The DNA of the CDR3 is TGTGCCAGCAGCGCCCGACAGGGGGTCACTGAAGCTTTCTTT. The encoded protein is CASSARQGVTEAFF.

The chain employs TRBV6-5 and TRBJ1-2; tentative D call: TRBD1 (6 bases). Trimming removed 7 bases from V and 4 bases from J, with 13 bases in between. The CDR3 has 13 residues. Germline values: CDR1 MNHEY, CDR2 SVGAGI. As DNA, the CDR3 is TGTGCCAGCAAGACAGGAACACCCTATGGCTACACCTTC. Translating gives CASKTGTPYGYTF.

V is TRBV2 and J is TRBJ2-2, with 9 positions matching TRBD2. The CDR3 has 16 amino acids. Germline V gene lookup returns CDR1 SNHLY and CDR2 FYNNEI. V shed 7 bases and J 4 bases; nucleotides not matched to a gene: 10. The CDR3 DNA is TGTGCCAGCAACGAAGAAGCGGGAGGTGTCACCGGGGAGCTGTTTTTT. This sequence encodes CASNEEAGGVTGELFF.

This clone has only one observation. The chain employs TRBV30 and TRBJ2-7; a possible D gene is TRBD1 (5 bases). The V end was cut by 0 bases, the J end by 6 bases, with 12 bases between. Germline loops: CDR1 GTSNPN, CDR2 SVGIG (reference sequence). CDR3 length equals 13 residues. CDR3 bases: TGTGCCTGGAGTGTTAATCCCAGGGTCGAGCAGTACTTC. Translating gives CAWSVNPRVEQYF. Together with reference TRBV30 and TRBJ2-7, the CDR3 gives the full variable domain: SQTIHQWPATLVQPVGSPLSLECTVEGTSNPNLYWYRQAAGRGLQLLFYSVGIGQISSEVPQNLSASRPQDRQFILSSKKLLLSDSGFYLCAWSVNPRVEQYFGPGTRLTVT.

CDR3 coding DNA: TGCAGCGCCGACGCGGGAGACTCCGAGCAGTACTTC. Amino acids: CSADAGDSEQYF. This chain joins TRBV29-1 and TRBJ2-7, with TRBD2 identical over 7 bases. CDR1 and CDR2 from the germline V gene are SQVTM and ANQGSEA. This CDR3 contains 12 residues. V was clipped by 7 bases and J by 6 bases; unmatched bases: 9.

This chain links TRBV11-3 with TRBJ2-1; a possible D gene is TRBD2 (7 bases). The CDR3 spans 13 residues. The germline V and J ends were trimmed by 6 bases and 12 bases, with 18 bases remaining between them. Germline CDR1 and CDR2: SGHNT and YENEEA. CDR3 in DNA: TGTGCCAGCAGAAGCGGGGTTGGGGGCCCGCAGTTCTTC. Amino acids: CASRSGVGGPQFF.

The chain links TRBV2 to TRBJ1-5; the D is unclear. CDR3 length equals 13 residues. In germline, CDR1 is SNHLY, CDR2 FYNNEI. The V gene lost 8 bases and the J gene lost 0 bases, with 8 bases spanning the gap. For the CDR3, the DNA is TGTGCCAGCCGGTCTACTAGCAATCAGCCCCAGCATTTT. Encoded protein: CASRSTSNQPQHF.

This chain connects TRBV20-1 to TRBJ1-2; D not resolved. Trimming pared 0 bases from V and 8 bases from J, leaving 7 bases between. The CDR3 sequence is 11 residues long. CDR1 and CDR2 (germline): DFQATT, SNEGSKA (reference sequence). The CDR3 is CSARDGRGYTF. DNA for the CDR3: TGCAGTGCTAGAGATGGGAGGGGCTACACCTTC.

The chain joins TRBV10-3 to TRBJ2-7; no definite D call. CDR1 ENHRY and CDR2 SYGVKD come from the germline V gene. Trimming took off 2 bases at V and 6 bases at J, with 8 bases between the two ends. This CDR3 region has 12 residues. The CDR3 loop reads CAISEITVEQYF. The CDR3 DNA follows: TGTGCCATCAGTGAGATAACAGTCGAGCAGTACTTC.

The chain links TRBV11-3 to TRBJ2-3, with 13 bases identical to TRBD2. The CDR3 covers 17 residues. In germline, CDR1 is SGHNT, CDR2 YENEEA. V trimming: 1 base; J trimming: 5 bases; junction bases outside the gene matches: 6. The CDR3 loop reads CASSLGLAGGPEDTQYF. In nucleotides, the CDR3 is TGTGCCAGCAGCTTAGGACTAGCGGGAGGCCCTGAAGATACGCAGTATTTT.

The chain couples TRBV7-3 to TRBJ2-1, with D perhaps matching TRBD2 (6 bases). Germline lookup yields CDR1 SGHTA and CDR2 FQGTGA. V lost 0 bases to trimming and J lost 7 bases, with 10 bases between them. This CDR3 comprises 14 residues. This chain's CDR3 is CASSLTGRGNEQFF. The CDR3 region has the DNA TGTGCCAGCAGCTTAACCGGTCGGGGGAATGAGCAGTTCTTC.

The chain uses TRBV19 and TRBJ2-7, with TRBD1 identical over 7 bases. After removal of 6 bases from V and 5 bases from J, the junction contained 7 bases not matched to a gene. Germline CDR1 LNHDA, CDR2 SQIVND (reference sequence). The CDR3 runs to 13 residues. CDR3 region: CASSDTGDHEQYF. CDR3 nucleotides: TGTGCCAGTAGCGATACAGGGGACCACGAGCAGTACTTC.

The rearrangement uses TRBV6-5 and TRBJ2-4, with D maybe TRBD1 (5 bases). The V end was cut by 2 bases, the J end by 0 bases, with 11 bases between. Germline lookup yields CDR1 MNHEY and CDR2 SVGAGI. This CDR3 has 16 amino acids. CDR3 DNA: TGTGCCAGCAGTTACGGGGTGGGGCTAGCCAAAAACATTCAGTACTTC. This encodes CASSYGVGLAKNIQYF.

The V gene is TRBV29-1, the J gene TRBJ2-5; TRBD1 is a possible D gene (5 bases). V was shortened by 3 bases and J by 3 bases, with 11 bases between the two germline ends. This CDR3 comprises 13 residues. Germline V gives CDR1 SQVTM, CDR2 ANQGSEA. The CDR3: CSVDRDKKETQYF. CDR3 DNA sequence: TGCAGCGTTGACAGGGATAAAAAAGAGACCCAGTACTTC.

The chain employs TRBV12-5 and TRBJ2-2; 7 bases align to TRBD1. CDR3 length: 16 amino acids. Germline V lookup: CDR1 LGHNT, CDR2 FRNRAP. V lost 2 bases, J lost 6 bases, and 9 bases stayed unmatched. CDR3 region: CASGLQGGASPGELFF. CDR3 DNA: TGTGCTAGTGGTTTGCAAGGGGGCGCTTCCCCCGGGGAGCTGTTTTTT.

This sequence joins TRBV6-5 and TRBJ2-3; no definite D call. The ends were cut back, 0 bases at V and 4 bases at J, with 11 bases in the middle. CDR1 and CDR2 from the germline V gene are MNHEY and SVGAGI. The CDR3 totals 15 residues. Written as DNA, the CDR3 is TGTGCCAGCAGTTACTCCCGCGTTTTTGCAGATACGCAGTATTTT. Translating gives CASSYSRVFADTQYF.

The rearrangement joins TRBV7-9 to TRBJ1-5, with D possibly matching TRBD1 (6 bases). CDR3 length: 15 residues. Per the germline V gene, CDR1 is SEHNR and CDR2 is FQNEAQ (reference sequence). The ends were cut back, 5 bases at V and 3 bases at J, with 14 bases in the middle. The CDR3 DNA follows: TGTGCCAGCAGCGCCGGGACAACGAACAATCAGCCCCAGCATTTT. It codes for CASSAGTTNNQPQHF.

Note on this clone: The same CDR3 is also encoded by other DNA sequences in this sample. The V call is TRBV12-3 or TRBV12-4, the J call TRBJ1-1, with TRBD1 as a possible D gene (5 bases). The CDR3 loop spans 13 amino acids. Deletions cut 3 bases from V and 1 base from J, with 6 bases between. CDR3: CASSLGGNTEAFF. As DNA, the CDR3 is TGTGCCAGCAGTTTGGGGGGGAACACTGAAGCTTTCTTT.

The V gene is TRBV4-1, the J gene TRBJ2-3; 8 nucleotides agree with TRBD2. This CDR3 is 17 amino acids long. Germline CDR1 MGHRA, CDR2 YSYEKL. The junction had 10 bases not matched to a gene; V was cut back by 4 bases and J by 1 base. The CDR3 DNA sequence: TGCGCCAGCAGCCTCACGGGTAGCGGGACACGCACAGATACGCAGTATTTT. Amino acid sequence: CASSLTGSGTRTDTQYF.

This clone was seen a handful of times. CDR3: CASSLWNSGGNEQFF. CDR3 nucleotide sequence: TGTGCCAGCAGTTTATGGAATAGCGGAGGGAATGAGCAGTTCTTC. The chain recombines TRBV27 with TRBJ2-1, with D perhaps matching TRBD2 (6 bases). CDR1 and CDR2 (germline): MNHEY, SMNVEV (reference sequence). The CDR3 extends over 15 amino acids. V shed 1 base and J shed 7 bases, with 14 bases lying between them.

CDR3 in DNA: TGTGCCAGCAGTTACTCCGGTCAGGGTTATCGCTACACCTTC. Translating it yields CASSYSGQGYRYTF. The J gene is TRBJ1-2, the V gene TRBV6-5, with a possible D match to TRBD1 (5 bases). CDR3 size: 14 residues. Germline assignment: CDR1 MNHEY and CDR2 SVGAGI. Trimming took off 0 bases at V and 9 bases at J, with 14 bases between the two ends.

The genes are TRBV14 and TRBJ1-1, with TRBD1 matching 7 bases. The CDR3 runs 15 residues. Germline V gives CDR1 SGHDN, CDR2 FVKESK. The V and J ends lost 6 bases and 0 bases, in that order; junction bases with no gene match: 7. CDR3 residues: CASRPGQLLNTEAFF. CDR3 DNA sequence: TGTGCCAGCAGACCGGGACAGCTATTGAACACTGAAGCTTTCTTT.